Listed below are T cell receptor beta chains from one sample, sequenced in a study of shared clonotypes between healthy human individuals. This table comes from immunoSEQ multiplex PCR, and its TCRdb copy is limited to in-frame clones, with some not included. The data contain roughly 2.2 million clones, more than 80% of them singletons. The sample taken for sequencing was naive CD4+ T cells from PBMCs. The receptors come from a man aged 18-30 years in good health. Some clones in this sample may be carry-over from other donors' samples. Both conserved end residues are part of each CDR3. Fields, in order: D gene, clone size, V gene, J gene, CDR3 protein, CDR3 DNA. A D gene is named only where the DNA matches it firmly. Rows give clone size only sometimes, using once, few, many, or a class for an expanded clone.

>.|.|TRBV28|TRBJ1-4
CATEINEKLFF
TGTGCCACCGAAATTAATGAAAAACTGTTTTTT
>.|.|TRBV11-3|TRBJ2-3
CASSLGQSTHTDTQYF
TGTGCCAGCAGCTTAGGACAGAGTACCCACACAGATACGCAGTATTTT
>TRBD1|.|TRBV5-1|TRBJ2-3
CASSLVAQGVTDTQYF
TGCGCCAGCAGCTTGGTAGCACAGGGGGTGACAGATACGCAGTATTTT
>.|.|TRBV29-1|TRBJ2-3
CSVGVSGPDTQYF
TGCAGCGTGGGGGTCTCGGGTCCAGATACGCAGTATTTT
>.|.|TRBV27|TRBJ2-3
CASSGQSTLGTDTQYF
TGTGCCAGCAGTGGACAGTCTACCCTTGGCACAGATACGCAGTATTTT
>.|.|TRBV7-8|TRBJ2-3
CASSLVGGLTDTQYF
TGTGCCAGCAGCTTAGTCGGGGGGCTCACAGATACGCAGTATTTT
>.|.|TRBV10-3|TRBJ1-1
CAISEGQMRGTEAFF
TGTGCCATCAGTGAGGGGCAGATGAGGGGCACTGAAGCTTTCTTT
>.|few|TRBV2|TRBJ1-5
CASSNAGLGNQPQHF
TGTGCCAGCAGCAACGCGGGACTGGGGAATCAGCCCCAGCATTTT
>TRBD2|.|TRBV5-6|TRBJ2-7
CASSFGLGTSATYEQYF
TGTGCCAGCAGCTTCGGGCTGGGGACTAGCGCTACCTACGAGCAGTACTTC
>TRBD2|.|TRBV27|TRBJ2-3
CASSLRRVAGAGDTQYF
TGTGCCAGCAGTTTACGCCGGGTAGCGGGGGCGGGAGATACGCAGTATTTT
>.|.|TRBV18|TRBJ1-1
CASSPQQGVSAEAFF
TGTGCCAGCTCACCTCAACAGGGTGTTAGCGCTGAAGCTTTCTTT
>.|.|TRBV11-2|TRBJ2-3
CASSTEGSRADTQYF
TGTGCCAGCAGCACCGAGGGATCTCGGGCAGATACGCAGTATTTT
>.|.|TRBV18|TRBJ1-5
CASSPAGLLNQPQHF
TGTGCCAGCTCACCAGCGGGATTATTGAATCAGCCCCAGCATTTT
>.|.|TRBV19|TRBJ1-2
CASRTTEGFNYGYTF
TGTGCCAGTAGGACTACAGAGGGCTTCAACTATGGCTACACCTTC
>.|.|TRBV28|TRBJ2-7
CASSTLRGRASYEQYF
TGTGCCAGCAGCACTCTCCGGGGCCGGGCCTCCTACGAGCAGTACTTC
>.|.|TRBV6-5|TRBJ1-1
CASKFTRGWTEAFF
TGTGCCAGCAAGTTTACAAGGGGATGGACTGAAGCTTTCTTT
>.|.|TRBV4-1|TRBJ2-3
CASSQVTVLSPDTQYF
TGCGCCAGCAGCCAAGTGACGGTCCTAAGTCCGGATACGCAGTATTTT
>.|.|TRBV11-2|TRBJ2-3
CASSLVRRQASKYF
TGTGCCAGCAGCTTAGTTCGCCGACAGGCGTCCAAGTATTTT
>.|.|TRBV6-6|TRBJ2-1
CASRRFGIDEQFF
TGTGCCAGCAGGCGGTTTGGGATTGATGAGCAGTTCTTC
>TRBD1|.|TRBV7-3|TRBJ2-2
CASSLYRGHTGELFF
TGTGCCAGCAGCTTATACAGGGGACACACCGGGGAGCTGTTTTTT
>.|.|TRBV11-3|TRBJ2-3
CASSMDSSSTDTQYF
TGTGCCAGCAGCATGGATTCGTCTAGCACAGATACGCAGTATTTT
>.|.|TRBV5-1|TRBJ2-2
CASSPARGNTGELFF
TGCGCCAGCAGCCCGGCCAGGGGAAACACCGGGGAGCTGTTTTTT
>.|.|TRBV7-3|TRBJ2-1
CASSSQLGNEQFF
TGTGCCAGCAGCTCCCAATTGGGCAATGAGCAGTTCTTC
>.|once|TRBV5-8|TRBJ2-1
CASAGPKGEQFF
TGTGCCAGCGCGGGGCCAAAGGGTGAGCAGTTCTTC
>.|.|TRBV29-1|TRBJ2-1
CSGLGGTSSYNEQFF
TGCAGCGGGTTGGGGGGCACGAGCTCCTACAATGAGCAGTTCTTC
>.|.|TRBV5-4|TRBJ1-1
CASSFTQGKEAFF
TGTGCCAGCAGCTTCACTCAGGGGAAAGAAGCTTTCTTT
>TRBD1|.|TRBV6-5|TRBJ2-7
CASRDRGLSYEQYF
TGTGCCAGCAGAGACAGGGGGCTATCCTACGAGCAGTACTTC